A selection of T cell receptor beta chains follows, all from one sample in a study of identical twins. MiXCR was run by TCRdb on the 5' RACE reads, yielding one entry per CDR3 protein. The sample comprises around 450,000 distinct CDR3 sequences, over 12% of which are singletons, and around 0.52% rests with the top ten. These same data were also listed under a study on yellow fever vaccine responses in identical twins.

The source material was CD4+ T cells sorted from blood. These receptor sequences come from a woman between 18 and 30 years old in good health. Both conserved end residues are part of each CDR3. Fields, in order: J gene, V gene, D gene, clone size, CDR3 DNA, CDR3 protein. D genes are given only for firm matches. Clone size is given for some rows only: seen once, a few or many times, or a class if the clone is expanded.

TRBJ2-5	TRBV10-3	TRBD1	NA	TGTGCCATCAGTGGAGGGACAGGTCAGGGAGGAACCCAGTACTTC	CAISGGTGQGGTQYF
TRBJ2-7	TRBV4-2	TRBD2	few	TGTGCCAGCAGCCAAGATTTTCCCCTAGCGGGACGCCTTCCACCAAGTAGCTCCTACGAGCAGTACTTC	CASSQDFPLAGRLPPSSSYEQYF
TRBJ2-3	TRBV15	NA	few	TGTGCCACTACCACAAAAGCCACAGATACGCAGTATTTT	CATTTKATDTQYF
TRBJ2-1	TRBV10-3	NA	few	TGTGCCATCAGTGAGCGTCGCAATGAGCAGTTCTTC	CAISERRNEQFF
TRBJ1-1	TRBV12-3/TRBV12-4	TRBD1	few	TGTGCCAGCAAAGGGGACAGCCGGAACACTGAAGCTTTCTTT	CASKGDSRNTEAFF
TRBJ2-1	TRBV6-1	TRBD2	NA	TGTGCCAGCAGTAAAAGCGGGAGGGCCATATGGAATGAGCAGTTCTTC	CASSKSGRAIWNEQFF
TRBJ2-1	TRBV7-8	NA	few	TGTGCCAGCAGCTTCCGAGGGCTAGGGGTAAACAATGAGCAGTTCTTC	CASSFRGLGVNNEQFF
TRBJ2-7	TRBV4-3	NA	NA	TGCGCCAGCAGCCAGCAGACGTCCTACGAGCAGTACTTC	CASSQQTSYEQYF
TRBJ2-3	TRBV7-9	NA	NA	TGTGCCAGCAGCTTAGTGACTCCCGGACTGGGGGCAGATACGCAGTATTTT	CASSLVTPGLGADTQYF
TRBJ2-7	TRBV27	TRBD1	NA	TGTGCCAGCAGTTCATGGGACAGCTCCTCCTACGAGCAGTACTTC	CASSSWDSSSYEQYF
TRBJ1-6	TRBV3-2	NA	NA	TGTGCCAGCAGCCGCCGAAGGGCCTATAATTCACCCCTCCACTTT	CASSRRRAYNSPLHF
TRBJ2-1	TRBV29-1	NA	few	TGCAGCGTTGAGGTCAACTCCTACAATGAGCAGTTCTTC	CSVEVNSYNEQFF
TRBJ2-2	TRBV6-2/TRBV6-3	NA	few	TGTGCCAGCAGAGTAGCTGGGACCGGGGAGCTGTTTTTT	CASRVAGTGELFF
TRBJ1-2	TRBV5-1	NA	NA	TGCGCCAGCAGCTTGGAGGGGACTAACTATGGCTACACCTTC	CASSLEGTNYGYTF
TRBJ2-7	TRBV7-2	TRBD2	NA	TGTGCCAGCAGCCCGGGACTAGCGGGCCCTGGGGAGCAGTACTTC	CASSPGLAGPGEQYF
TRBJ1-1	TRBV3-1	NA	NA	TGTGCCAGCAGCCGCGGACAGAACACTGAAGCTTTCTTT	CASSRGQNTEAFF
TRBJ2-3	TRBV12-3/TRBV12-4	NA	few	TGTGCCAGCAGTTTCTCGGGGTCTGGGGATACGCAGTATTTT	CASSFSGSGDTQYF
TRBJ1-1	TRBV7-3	NA	few	TGTGCCAGCAGCACGACAGTGAACACTGAAGCTTTCTTT	CASSTTVNTEAFF
TRBJ2-7	TRBV14	NA	NA	TGTGCCAGCAGCCAAGATGGTCAGGGCTCCTACGAGCAGTACTTC	CASSQDGQGSYEQYF
TRBJ2-3	TRBV6-5	NA	few	TGTGCCAGCAGTAACGTACAGGAAACAGATACGCAGTATTTT	CASSNVQETDTQYF
TRBJ2-7	TRBV12-3/TRBV12-4	NA	few	TGTGCCAGCAGTTTGGGGACACTTGATAAGTACTTC	CASSLGTLDKYF